A selection of T cell receptor beta chains follows, all from one sample in a study of regulatory T cells in long-lasting Graves disease. In TCRdb, the multiplex PCR reads were re-called with MiXCR into one record per CDR3 protein. The sample lists approximately 470,000 distinct CDR3 sequences, 15% to 20% occurring once. This same sample was also taken into another study, of T cells in Graves' hyperthyroidism and ophthalmopathy.

Sample: peripheral blood mononuclear cells (PBMCs), taken at new diagnosis, from a patient treated with antithyroid drugs. These receptors were collected from a man between 40 and 49 years old with Graves disease. CDR3s include the opening cysteine and the closing phenylalanine or tryptophan. A D gene is named only where the DNA matches it firmly. Clone size, where shown, is once, few, many, or a class for clones that have expanded.

>many|TRBV11-3|TRBD1|TRBJ2-1
CASSYSDRINEQFF
TGTGCCAGCAGCTACTCGGACAGGATAAATGAGCAGTTCTTC
>many|TRBV20-1|TRBD1|TRBJ2-5
CSASYRGETQYF
TGCAGTGCTAGTTACAGGGGGGAGACCCAGTACTTC
>many|TRBV7-8|-|TRBJ2-7
CASSLGGSTAEQYF
TGTGCCAGCAGCTTAGGTGGCAGTACCGCCGAGCAGTACTTC
>many|TRBV6-5|TRBD2|TRBJ2-3
CASSYSRSSGVTTSTDTQYF
TGTGCCAGCAGTTACTCTCGCTCTAGCGGAGTAACCACTAGCACAGATACGCAGTATTTT
>-|TRBV29-1|-|TRBJ1-1
CSVETGTNTEAFF
TGCAGCGTTGAAACAGGGACGAACACTGAAGCTTTCTTT
>few|TRBV3-1|-|TRBJ1-1
CASSQDRRAYEAFF
TGTGCCAGCAGCCAAGATCGCAGAGCCTATGAAGCTTTCTTT
>many|TRBV28|TRBD1|TRBJ1-1
CASSLGTGVNTEAFF
TGTGCCAGCAGCTTAGGGACAGGGGTGAACACTGAAGCTTTCTTT
>many|TRBV29-1|-|TRBJ2-7
CSVARASSYEQYF
TGCAGCGTTGCGCGCGCCTCTTCCTACGAGCAGTACTTC
>few|TRBV24-1|TRBD2|TRBJ2-5
CATSDPGTSGSKETQYF
TGTGCCACCAGTGACCCCGGGACTAGCGGGAGTAAGGAGACCCAGTACTTC
>many|TRBV20-1|-|TRBJ2-5
CSARDIAETQYF
TGCAGTGCTAGAGATATAGCTGAGACCCAGTACTTC
>-|TRBV6-2/TRBV6-3|TRBD2|TRBJ2-5
CASRPNFSGRTQETQYF
TGTGCCAGCAGACCCAACTTTAGCGGGAGGACTCAAGAGACCCAGTACTTC
>many|TRBV4-1|-|TRBJ1-1
CASSPRDMNTEAFF
TGCGCCAGCAGCCCCCGGGACATGAACACTGAAGCTTTCTTT
>few|TRBV7-9|TRBD1|TRBJ2-1
CASSSPGLGTGVYNEQFF
TGTGCCAGCAGTTCCCCGGGCCTCGGGACAGGGGTCTACAATGAGCAGTTCTTC
>few|TRBV15|TRBD2|TRBJ2-5
CATSIGTSGSLGETQYF
TGTGCCACCAGCATCGGGACTAGCGGGAGCCTCGGGGAGACCCAGTACTTC
>many|TRBV28|-|TRBJ2-1
CASSSLEAQVGDEQFF
TGTGCCAGCAGTTCGCTGGAGGCCCAAGTCGGAGATGAGCAGTTCTTC
>many|TRBV5-1|TRBD1|TRBJ2-2
CASSLFRTGRPGELFF
TGCGCCAGCAGCTTGTTTCGGACAGGGCGTCCCGGGGAGCTGTTTTTT
>few|TRBV2|-|TRBJ2-7
CASSTETAPYEQYF
TGTGCCAGCAGTACCGAGACGGCGCCCTACGAGCAGTACTTC
>-|TRBV28|TRBD1|TRBJ2-5
CASSFYRGPGETQYF
TGTGCCAGCAGTTTCTACAGGGGGCCGGGGGAGACCCAGTACTTC
>-|TRBV20-1|TRBD2|TRBJ2-5
CSAKRASGRIQETQYF
TGCAGTGCCAAAAGAGCTAGCGGGAGGATCCAAGAGACCCAGTACTTC
>few|TRBV7-9|-|TRBJ1-3
CASSLGKDGFSGNTIYF
TGTGCCAGCAGCTTAGGGAAGGACGGGTTCTCTGGAAACACCATATATTTT
>few|TRBV10-1|TRBD2|TRBJ2-3
CASSVSGVKVAQYF
TGCGCCAGCAGTGTTAGCGGGGTCAAGGTCGCGCAGTATTTT
>many|TRBV12-3/TRBV12-4|-|TRBJ2-1
CASTGGQNSYNEQFF
TGTGCCAGCACCGGAGGGCAGAACTCCTACAATGAGCAGTTCTTC
>many|TRBV28|-|TRBJ1-1
CASSLKMGDTEAFF
TGTGCCAGCAGTTTGAAAATGGGGGACACTGAAGCTTTCTTT
>many|TRBV7-6|TRBD1|TRBJ2-7
CASSLEGAVSYEQYF
TGTGCCAGCAGCTTAGAGGGGGCAGTATCCTACGAGCAGTACTTC
>many|TRBV12-3/TRBV12-4|TRBD2|TRBJ2-2
CASSLEAPTSGRAGGELFF
TGTGCCAGCAGTTTAGAGGCCCCTACTAGCGGGAGGGCCGGCGGGGAGCTGTTTTTT
>many|TRBV9|TRBD2|TRBJ2-7
CASSVVPSGTYEQYF
TGTGCCAGCAGCGTAGTGCCTAGCGGGACCTACGAGCAGTACTTC
>many|TRBV7-8|TRBD1|TRBJ2-1
CASSSETGGFNEQFF
TGTGCCAGCAGCTCCGAGACAGGGGGTTTCAATGAGCAGTTCTTC
>few|TRBV7-9|-|TRBJ2-7
CASSLAPDSSYEQYF
TGTGCCAGCAGCTTAGCCCCAGACAGCTCCTACGAGCAGTACTTC
>many|TRBV2|-|TRBJ2-5
CASKAYETQYF
TGTGCCAGCAAGGCTTACGAGACCCAGTACTTC
>many|TRBV2|-|TRBJ1-4
CASSDQGTTNEKLFF
TGTGCCAGCAGTGATCAGGGGACAACTAATGAAAAACTGTTTTTT
>-|TRBV5-1|-|TRBJ2-4
CASSLAGAVAKNIQYF
TGCGCCAGCAGCTTGGCGGGGGCTGTAGCCAAAAACATTCAGTACTTC
>few|TRBV6-5|-|TRBJ2-5
CASSYGGWETQYF
TGTGCCAGCAGTTACGGGGGGTGGGAGACCCAGTACTTC